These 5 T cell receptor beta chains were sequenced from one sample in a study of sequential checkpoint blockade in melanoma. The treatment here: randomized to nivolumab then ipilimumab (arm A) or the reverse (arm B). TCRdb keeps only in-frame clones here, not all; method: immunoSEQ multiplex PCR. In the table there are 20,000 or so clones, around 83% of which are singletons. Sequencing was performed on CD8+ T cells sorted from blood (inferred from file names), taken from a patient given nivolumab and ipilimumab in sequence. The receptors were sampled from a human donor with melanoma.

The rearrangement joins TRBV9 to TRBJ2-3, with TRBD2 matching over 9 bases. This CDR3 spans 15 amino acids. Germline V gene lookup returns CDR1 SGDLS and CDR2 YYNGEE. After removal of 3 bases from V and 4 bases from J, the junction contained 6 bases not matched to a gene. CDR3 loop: CASSEGRGGPDTQYF. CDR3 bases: TGTGCCAGCAGCGAGGGGCGGGGGGGACCAGATACGCAGTATTTT.

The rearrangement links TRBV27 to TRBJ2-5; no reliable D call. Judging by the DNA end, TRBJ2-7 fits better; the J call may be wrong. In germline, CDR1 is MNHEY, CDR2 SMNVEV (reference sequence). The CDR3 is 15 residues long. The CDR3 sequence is CASSFVSGSPYEQYF. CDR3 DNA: TGTGCCAGCAGTTTTGTTTCAGGATCGCCGTACGAGCAGTACTTC.

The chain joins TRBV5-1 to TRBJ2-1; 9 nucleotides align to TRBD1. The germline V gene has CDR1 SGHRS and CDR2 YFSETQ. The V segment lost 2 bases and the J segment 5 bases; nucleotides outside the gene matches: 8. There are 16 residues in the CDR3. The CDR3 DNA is TGCGCCAGCAGCTTACCGGGACAGGGTGGGGACAATGAGCAGTTCTTC. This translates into CASSLPGQGGDNEQFF. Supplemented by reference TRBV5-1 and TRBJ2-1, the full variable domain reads KAGVTQTPRYLIKTRGQQVTLSCSPISGHRSVSWYQQTPGQGLQFLFEYFSETQRNKGNFPGRFSGRQFSNSRSEMNVSTLELGDSALYLCASSLPGQGGDNEQFFGPGTRLTVL.

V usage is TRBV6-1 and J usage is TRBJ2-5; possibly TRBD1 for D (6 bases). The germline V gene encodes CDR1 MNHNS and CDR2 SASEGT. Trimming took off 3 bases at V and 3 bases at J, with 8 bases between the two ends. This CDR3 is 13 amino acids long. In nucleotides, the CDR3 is TGTGCCAGCAGTGAGGGGGCTGAAGAGACCCAGTACTTC. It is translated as CASSEGAEETQYF.

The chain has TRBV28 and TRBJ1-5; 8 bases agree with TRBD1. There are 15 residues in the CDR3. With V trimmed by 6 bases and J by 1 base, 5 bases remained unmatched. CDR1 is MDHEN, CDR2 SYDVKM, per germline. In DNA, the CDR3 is TGTGCCAGCAGGAAAACAGGGGGAAGCAATCAGCCCCAGCATTTT. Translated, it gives CASRKTGGSNQPQHF.